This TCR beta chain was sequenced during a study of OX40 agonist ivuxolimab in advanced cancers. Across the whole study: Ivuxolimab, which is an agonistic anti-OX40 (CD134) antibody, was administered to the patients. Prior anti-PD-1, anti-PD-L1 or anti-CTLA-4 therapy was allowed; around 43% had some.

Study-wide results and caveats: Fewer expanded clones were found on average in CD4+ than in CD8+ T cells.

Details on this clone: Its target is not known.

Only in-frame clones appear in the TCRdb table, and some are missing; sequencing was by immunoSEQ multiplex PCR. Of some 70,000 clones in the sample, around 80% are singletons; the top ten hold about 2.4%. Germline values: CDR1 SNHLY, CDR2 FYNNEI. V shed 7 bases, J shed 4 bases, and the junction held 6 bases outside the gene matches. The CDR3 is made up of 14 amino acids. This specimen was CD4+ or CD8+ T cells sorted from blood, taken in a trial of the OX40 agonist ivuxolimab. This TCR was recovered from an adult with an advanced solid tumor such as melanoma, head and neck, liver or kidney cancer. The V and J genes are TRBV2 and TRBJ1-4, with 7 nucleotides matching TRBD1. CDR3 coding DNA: TGTGCCAGCAAAATGACAGGGCATAATGAAAAACTGTTTTTT. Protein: CASKMTGHNEKLFF.